This T cell receptor (beta chain) was identified during a study of blood T cells in healthy people across ages. Every participating donor contributed about 10 milliliters of peripheral blood through a draw. V dropped 6 bases and J dropped 2 bases, with 10 bases sitting between them. CDR3 size: 13 residues. With a J-beta primer mix and a sample-barcoded 5' primer, a second PCR ran roughly 6 to 11 cycles. MiXCR, applied by TCRdb to the 5' RACE reads, yields one record per CDR3 protein. The sample yields over 600,000 distinct CDR3 sequences, 45% to 70% seen once. The sequence came from a man aged 40-49 years in good health. The sample taken for sequencing was blood. V gene TRBV12-3 or TRBV12-4 combines with J gene TRBJ1-1; tentative D call: TRBD1 (6 bases). The CDR3 DNA follows: TGTGCCAGCAGAGGGACAACCAACACTGAAGCTTTCTTT. Translation gives CASRGTTNTEAFF.